The clone carrying this TCR beta chain has ten or more counts. Transcripts of RNA were the source for amplifying TCR beta CDR3 regions. Following a first-round RT-PCR that used HTBI primers, a second-round multiplex PCR was carried out. TCRdb fed the multiplex PCR reads into MiXCR, producing one record per CDR3 protein. The data contain fewer than 650,000 distinct CDR3 sequences, 22% of them singletons. This sample was included in a study of Graves' ophthalmopathy and Graves' hyperthyroidism. The CDR3 runs to 15 residues. Trimming cost V 4 bases and J 0 bases, with 12 bases left between them. CDR1 is MNHEY, CDR2 SMNVEV, per germline (reference sequence).

The receptor was derived from a woman younger than 35 with stable Graves' hyperthyroidism. Some clones in this sample may be carry-over from other donors' samples. The rearrangement uses TRBV27 and TRBJ1-1, with D perhaps TRBD1 (5 bases). Sequencing was carried out using peripheral blood. For the CDR3, the DNA is TGTGCCAGCAGTTCCGCCGGGACGATGAACACTGAAGCTTTCTTT. Translated, it gives CASSSAGTMNTEAFF.